Only one count was recorded for the clone carrying this TCR beta chain. This record belongs to a study of blood T cell repertoires in COVID-19. Study-wide context: Some COVID-19 samples were acute and others convalescent; all came from the United States, Italy and Spain. Nucleic acid was either cDNA or gDNA, and it came from T cells, B-cell-depleted T cells, or PBMCs.

Per the original data handling: Nucleated cell number was recorded as an estimate derived from reference gene primer amplification. Assay used: immunoSEQ multiplex PCR; TCRdb lists only in-frame clones, some missing. The DNA was the basis for D and trimming; V, J and clone size are from that table. Among more than 200,000 clones, around 89% were seen once, and the ten largest hold 1.5% to 2%. V lost 3 bases, J lost 4 bases, and 10 bases stayed unmatched. The length of the CDR3 is 16 residues. Germline CDR1 is SGHRS and CDR2 is YFSETQ. The chain is built from TRBV5-1 and TRBJ2-1; 7 nucleotides align to TRBD1. The sequenced material came from peripheral blood. This receptor was identified in an older man with acute or convalescent COVID-19. The CDR3 DNA reads TGCGCCAGCAGCTCGACCTCTCAGGGGGTGTACAATGAGCAGTTCTTC. It encodes CASSSTSQGVYNEQFF.